Sequencing of this TCR beta chain was carried out in a study of shared clonotypes between healthy human individuals. TCRdb's table, derived via immunoSEQ multiplex PCR, lists solely in-frame clones and lacks some. The data contain 2 million or so clones, approximately 95% of them singletons. The CDR3 consists of 17 residues. V lost 5 bases and J lost 6; bases outside the gene matches: 14. Germline lookup yields CDR1 SEHNR and CDR2 FQNEAQ (reference sequence). CD45RO-negative, CCR7-positively selected cells formed the naive CD8 fraction, excluding terminally differentiated effector memory CD45RA+ cells. The sample holds one count of this clone.

The clonotype comes from a man younger than 30 in good health. Sequencing was carried out using naive CD8+ T cells sorted from blood. The J gene is TRBJ2-3, the V gene TRBV7-9; TRBD1 aligns across 10 bases. CDR3 sequence reads: CASSHQTGTGVGDTQYF. DNA of the CDR3: TGTGCCAGCAGCCATCAAACTGGGACAGGGGTTGGGGATACGCAGTATTTT. The full variable domain, rest sourced from reference TRBV7-9 and TRBJ2-3, is DTGVSQNPRHKITKRGQNVTFRCDPISEHNRLYWYRQTLGQGPEFLTYFQNEAQLEKSRLLSDRFSAERPKGSFSTLEIQRTEQGDSAMYLCASSHQTGTGVGDTQYFGPGTRLTVL.